This TCR beta chain was sequenced for a study of shared clonotypes between healthy human individuals. Study-level background: Each donor contributed plates that comprised three CD4 naive, three CD4 memory, two CD8 naive and one CD8 memory.

Measured with immunoSEQ multiplex PCR; TCRdb has only the in-frame clones, and not every one. Of roughly 110,000 clones listed, about 62% are singletons. The CDR3 runs 15 residues. The J segment lost 9 bases and the V segment lost 4 bases, leaving 8 bases of the junction unmatched. The V gene's germline CDR1 is LNHNV and CDR2 YYDKDF (reference sequence). This TCR was recovered from a woman aged 25 to 39 in good health. The rearrangement uses TRBV15 and TRBJ1-6; 8 bases are a match to TRBD1. The specimen sequenced was memory CD8+ T cells sorted from blood. Indicated subset: CD45RO+ cells pooled with CCR7-negative TemRA cells. The CDR3 here is CATSTDRGGGSPLHF. Here the CDR3 DNA reads TGTGCCACCAGCACAGACAGGGGAGGCGGTTCACCCCTCCACTTT.